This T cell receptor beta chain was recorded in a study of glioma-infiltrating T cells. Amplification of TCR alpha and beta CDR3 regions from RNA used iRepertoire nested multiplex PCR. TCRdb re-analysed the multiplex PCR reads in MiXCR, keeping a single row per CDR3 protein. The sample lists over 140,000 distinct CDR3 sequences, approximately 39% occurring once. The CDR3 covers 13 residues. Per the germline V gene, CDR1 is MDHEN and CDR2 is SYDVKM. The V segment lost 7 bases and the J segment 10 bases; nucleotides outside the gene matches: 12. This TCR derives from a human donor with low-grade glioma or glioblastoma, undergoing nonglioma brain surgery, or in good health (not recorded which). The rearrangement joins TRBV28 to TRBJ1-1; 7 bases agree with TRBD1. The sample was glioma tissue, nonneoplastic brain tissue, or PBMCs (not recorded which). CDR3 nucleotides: TGTGCCAGCATTATAAGGAAAGGGGGCTCAGCTTTCTTT. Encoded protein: CASIIRKGGSAFF.